This T cell receptor beta chain was found in a study of cytomegalovirus exposure and HLA in healthy donors. About the research overall: Per a later analysis, the roughly 680 first-cohort and 120 or so validation repertoires shared one platform.

Whole-study results and caveats: Most TCR sequences showed up rarely, but some public TCRs showed up in many donors. Cytomegalovirus association was assigned to around 150 TCR beta chains.

The donors belonged to the approximately 120-subject validation cohort, separate from the roughly 600-subject first cohort. Generated by immunoSEQ multiplex PCR, the TCRdb table keeps only in-frame clones and is missing some. The repertoire holds 140,000 to 150,000 clones, with about 94% as singletons. Germline values: CDR1 MGHRA, CDR2 YSYEKL. Trimming left V 3 bases short and J 0 bases short, with 18 bases between. This CDR3 is 18 amino acids long. In the case of this clone: Its antigen is as yet unknown.

The receptor comes from a man younger than 35 in good health and CMV-seropositive. The sequencing sample was made of PBMCs. The rearrangement joins TRBV4-1 to TRBJ2-1; the D is unclear. The CDR3 loop is CASSHPVSDSSSYNEQFF. In DNA, the CDR3 is TGCGCCAGCAGCCACCCCGTGTCGGATTCTAGCTCCTACAATGAGCAGTTCTTC.